The rows below give T cell receptor beta chains drawn from one sample of a study of T cell responses to AZD1222 COVID-19 vaccine. Generated by immunoSEQ multiplex PCR, the TCRdb table keeps only in-frame clones and is missing some. Here the sample spans 100,000 to 150,000 clones, 90% being singletons. Sequenced here: peripheral blood, sampled on day 0 of MenACWY control vaccination. The receptors here all came from an adult in good health. CDR3s include the opening cysteine and the closing phenylalanine or tryptophan. D genes are given only for firm matches. Only part of the rows carry a size: once, few, many, or a class if the clone is expanded.

V	size	D	J	CDR3	DNA
TRBV24-1	-	TRBD2	TRBJ2-1	CATSDRTRASNEQFF	TGTGCCACCAGTGATAGGACTAGGGCGTCCAATGAGCAGTTCTTC
TRBV27	-	TRBD1	TRBJ2-1	CASSRDSYNEQFF	TGTGCCAGCAGTCGGGACAGCTACAATGAGCAGTTCTTC
TRBV5-5	-	-	TRBJ2-7	CASSLDRAAPTYEQYF	TGTGCCAGCAGCTTGGACAGGGCGGCCCCCACTTACGAGCAGTACTTC
TRBV10-1	-	TRBD2	TRBJ2-1	CASSEILAGGNEQFF	TGCGCCAGCAGTGAGATTCTAGCGGGGGGCAATGAGCAGTTCTTC
TRBV25-1	-	TRBD1	TRBJ1-2	CASSGRGHGYTF	TGTGCCAGCAGTGGCAGGGGGCATGGCTACACCTTC
TRBV24-1	once	TRBD2	TRBJ2-5	CATSDPLAGGLQETQYF	TGTGCCACCAGTGATCCTCTGGCGGGGGGCCTCCAAGAGACCCAGTACTTC
TRBV6-6	-	-	TRBJ1-4	CASSYAGNNEKLFF	TGTGCCAGCAGTTACGCAGGGAATAATGAAAAACTGTTTTTT
TRBV5-1	-	-	TRBJ1-1	CASSFQRGAATEAFF	TGCGCCAGCAGCTTCCAGAGGGGCGCGGCCACTGAAGCTTTCTTT
TRBV5-4	once	TRBD2	TRBJ2-5	CASSLVGGNGETQYF	TGTGCCAGCAGCTTAGTGGGGGGGAATGGAGAGACCCAGTACTTC
TRBV5-1	-	-	TRBJ1-1	CASSLEVPTEAFF	TGCGCCAGCAGCTTGGAAGTCCCCACCGAAGCTTTCTTT
TRBV5-1	-	-	TRBJ2-5	CASSLGTAAETQYF	TGCGCCAGCAGCTTGGGGACAGCGGCGGAGACCCAGTACTTC
TRBV5-1	-	-	TRBJ1-6	CASSGRGNSPLHF	TGCGCCAGCAGTGGCCGGGGTAACTCACCCCTCCACTTT
TRBV11-2	few	-	TRBJ2-5	CASSLVASGSSLDHYF	-
TRBV7-9	-	TRBD1	TRBJ2-1	CASRSDRKVF	TGTGCCAGCAGGTCGGACAGGAAGGTCTTC
TRBV6-1	few	TRBD1	TRBJ1-6	CASSADRALLNSPLHF	TGTGCCAGCAGTGCTGACAGGGCACTACTCAATTCACCCCTCCACTTT
TRBV18	-	-	TRBJ1-2	CASSPPGLNYGYTF	TGTGCCAGCTCACCACCCGGCCTTAACTATGGCTACACCTTC
TRBV28	-	TRBD1	TRBJ2-5	CASVKGGRLAQYF	TGTGCCAGCGTTAAAGGGGGCCGGTTGGCCCAGTACTTC
TRBV9	-	TRBD2	TRBJ2-1	CASSWRGDSYNEQFF	TGTGCCAGCAGTTGGCGGGGGGACTCCTACAATGAGCAGTTCTTC
TRBV18	once	TRBD1	TRBJ2-3	CASSPGTDTDTQYF	TGTGCCAGCTCTCCCGGGACAGACACAGATACGCAGTATTTT
TRBV7-8	few	-	TRBJ1-2	CASSPYTDGYTF	TGTGCCAGCAGCCCCTATACAGATGGCTACACCTTC
TRBV19	-	TRBD2	TRBJ2-1	CASSTSSGGNNEQFF	TGTGCCAGTAGTACGTCTAGCGGGGGGAACAATGAGCAGTTCTTC
TRBV10-2	-	-	TRBJ1-4	CASSWGTNEKLFF	TGCGCCAGCAGTTGGGGGACTAATGAAAAACTGTTTTTT
TRBV2	-	-	TRBJ2-7	CASSTFYEQYF	TGTGCCAGCAGTACATTTTACGAGCAGTACTTC
TRBV29-1	once	-	TRBJ2-1	CSVGPPVSYNEQFF	TGCAGCGTTGGCCCCCCGGTCTCCTACAATGAGCAGTTCTTC
TRBV27	-	-	TRBJ2-7	CASSLSRVRHEQYF	TGTGCCAGCAGTTTATCGAGAGTCCGCCACGAGCAGTACTTC
TRBV27	-	-	TRBJ1-2	CASRGDRTRDYGYTF	TGTGCCAGCAGAGGAGACAGAACGCGGGACTATGGCTACACCTTC
TRBV9	-	-	TRBJ1-6	CASSVGGDNSPLHF	TGTGCCAGCAGCGTAGGGGGAGATAATTCACCCCTCCACTTT
TRBV5-1	once	TRBD2	TRBJ2-7	CASSLEGTSSEQYF	TGCGCCAGCAGCTTGGAGGGGACTAGCTCCGAGCAGTACTTC
TRBV15	once	-	TRBJ2-7	CATRSEGYGYEQYF	TGTGCCACCAGATCGGAGGGGTACGGCTACGAGCAGTACTTC
TRBV30	-	TRBD1	TRBJ1-5	CAWSLRDRVGQPQHF	TGTGCCTGGAGCTTACGGGACAGGGTCGGGCAGCCCCAGCATTTT
TRBV7-8	-	TRBD1	TRBJ2-5	CASSKGTGQETQYF	TGTGCCAGCAGCAAAGGGACAGGCCAAGAGACCCAGTACTTC
TRBV5-5	-	-	TRBJ2-7	CTSSLGQNYEQYF	TGTACCAGCAGCTTGGGTCAGAACTACGAGCAGTACTTC
TRBV19	-	TRBD2	TRBJ2-3	CASSVGGGTDTQYF	TGTGCCAGTAGTGTCGGCGGGGGGACAGATACGCAGTATTTT
TRBV18	-	-	TRBJ2-3	CASSPHAQDTQYF	TGTGCCAGCTCACCACACGCACAGGATACGCAGTATTTT
TRBV12-3/TRBV12-4	-	TRBD1	TRBJ1-1	CASSRRGIGAFF	TGTGCCAGCAGCCGCAGGGGGATCGGTGCTTTCTTT
TRBV7-8	-	-	TRBJ1-4	CASSLVGPGHPTTNEKLFF	TGTGCCAGCAGCTTAGTTGGTCCGGGACACCCAACAACTAATGAAAAACTGTTTTTT
TRBV7-3	-	TRBD1	TRBJ2-7	CASSLRPGQGFEQYF	TGTGCCAGCAGCTTAAGGCCCGGACAGGGATTCGAGCAGTACTTC
TRBV19	-	TRBD2	TRBJ2-3	CASSLGLAELENTQYF	TGTGCCAGTAGTCTGGGACTAGCGGAGCTGGAGAATACGCAGTATTTT
TRBV30	-	-	TRBJ1-4	CAWSVSTNEKLFF	TGTGCCTGGAGTGTATCTACTAATGAAAAACTGTTTTTT
TRBV13	-	TRBD1	TRBJ1-1	CASRTGGGNTEAFF	TGTGCCAGCAGGACAGGGGGAGGGAACACTGAAGCTTTCTTT
TRBV2	-	-	TRBJ1-2	CASSVNTELYTF	TGTGCCAGCAGTGTGAATACAGAACTTTACACCTTC